This T cell receptor beta chain was found in a study of cytomegalovirus exposure and HLA in healthy donors. Overall study context: Among about 179 million T cells, an earlier analysis found around 100 million unique TCR beta sequences. Study-wide results and caveats: Links to common viral pathogens appeared, in a later analysis, for several of the most significant clusters. Later analysis showed most CMV-associated TCR beta chains appearing HLA-restricted. Despite most TCR sequences being rare, some public TCRs occurred in many donors.

As to this clone: No antigen is known for it.

The PCR ran on 60 Vbeta and 13 Jbeta primers. TCRdb's copy holds only in-frame clones and misses some; the assay was immunoSEQ multiplex PCR. The repertoire has over 30,000 clones, 70% to 85% of them found once; the top ten carry 3.6%. The J segment lost 0 bases and the V segment lost 6 bases, leaving 13 bases of the junction unmatched. CDR1 MDHEN and CDR2 SYDVKM come from the germline V gene. The CDR3 covers 19 residues. This TCR was recovered from a woman aged 18-35 years in good health and CMV-seronegative. The sample comprised PBMCs. V gene TRBV28 combines with J gene TRBJ2-1, with 11 bases that match TRBD2. The CDR3 nucleotides are TGTGCCAGCAGCTCACCGGGACTAGCGGTATTAAGCTCCTACAATGAGCAGTTCTTC. Translating gives CASSSPGLAVLSSYNEQFF.